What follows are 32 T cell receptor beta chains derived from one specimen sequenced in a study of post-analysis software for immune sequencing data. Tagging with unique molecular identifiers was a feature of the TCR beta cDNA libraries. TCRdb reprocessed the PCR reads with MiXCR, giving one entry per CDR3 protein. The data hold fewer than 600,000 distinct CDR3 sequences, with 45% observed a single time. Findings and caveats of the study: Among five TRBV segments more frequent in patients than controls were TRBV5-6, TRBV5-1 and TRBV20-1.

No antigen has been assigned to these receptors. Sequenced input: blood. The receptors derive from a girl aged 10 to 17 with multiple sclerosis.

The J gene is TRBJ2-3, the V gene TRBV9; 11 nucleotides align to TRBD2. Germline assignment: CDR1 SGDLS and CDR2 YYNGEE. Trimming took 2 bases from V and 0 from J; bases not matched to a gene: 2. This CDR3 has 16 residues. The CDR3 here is CASSVGTSGSTDTQYF. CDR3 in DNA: TGTGCCAGCAGCGTGGGGACTAGCGGTAGCACAGATACGCAGTATTTT.

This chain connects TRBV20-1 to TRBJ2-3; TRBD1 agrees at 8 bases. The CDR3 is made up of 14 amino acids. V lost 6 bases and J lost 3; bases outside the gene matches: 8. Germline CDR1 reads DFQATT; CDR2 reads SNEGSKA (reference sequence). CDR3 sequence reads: CSAQTGDGTDTQYF. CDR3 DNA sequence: TGCAGTGCGCAGACAGGGGATGGGACAGATACGCAGTATTTT.

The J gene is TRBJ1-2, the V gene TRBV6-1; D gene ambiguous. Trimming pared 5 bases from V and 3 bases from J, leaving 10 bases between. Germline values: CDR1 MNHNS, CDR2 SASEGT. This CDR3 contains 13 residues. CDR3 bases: TGTGCCAGCAGTCGAAGGGATGACTATGGCTACACCTTC. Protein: CASSRRDDYGYTF.

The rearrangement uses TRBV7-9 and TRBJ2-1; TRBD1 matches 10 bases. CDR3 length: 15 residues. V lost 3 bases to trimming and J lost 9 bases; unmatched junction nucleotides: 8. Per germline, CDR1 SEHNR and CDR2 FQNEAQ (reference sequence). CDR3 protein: CASSFRTGGNGEQFF. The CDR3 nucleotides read TGTGCCAGCAGCTTTAGGACAGGGGGTAACGGTGAGCAGTTCTTC. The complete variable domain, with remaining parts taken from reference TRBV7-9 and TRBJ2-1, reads DTGVSQNPRHKITKRGQNVTFRCDPISEHNRLYWYRQTLGQGPEFLTYFQNEAQLEKSRLLSDRFSAERPKGSFSTLEIQRTEQGDSAMYLCASSFRTGGNGEQFFGPGTRLTVL.

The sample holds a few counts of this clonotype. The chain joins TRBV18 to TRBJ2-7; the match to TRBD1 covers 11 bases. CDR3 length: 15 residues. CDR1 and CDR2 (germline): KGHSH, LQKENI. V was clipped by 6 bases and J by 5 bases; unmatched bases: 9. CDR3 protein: CASSTGTGGSNEQYF. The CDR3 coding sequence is TGTGCCAGCTCGACAGGGACAGGGGGGTCGAACGAGCAGTACTTC.

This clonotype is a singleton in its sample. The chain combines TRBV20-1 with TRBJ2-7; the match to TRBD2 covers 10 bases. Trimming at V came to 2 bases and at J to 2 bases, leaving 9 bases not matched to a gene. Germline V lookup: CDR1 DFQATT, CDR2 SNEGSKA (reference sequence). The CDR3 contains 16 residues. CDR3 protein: CSARPPGLAFTYEQYF. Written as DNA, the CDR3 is TGCAGTGCTAGACCTCCGGGACTAGCGTTTACCTACGAGCAGTACTTC.

CDR3 in DNA: TGTGCCAGCAGCTTAAACCGAGCGGGACTTAAGGAGACCCAGTACTTC. This encodes CASSLNRAGLKETQYF. This chain connects TRBV7-3 to TRBJ2-7; 7 bases line up with TRBD2. The DNA end favors TRBJ2-5, so the J call may be wrong. The germline V gene has CDR1 SGHTA and CDR2 FQGTGA. The CDR3 sequence is 16 residues long.

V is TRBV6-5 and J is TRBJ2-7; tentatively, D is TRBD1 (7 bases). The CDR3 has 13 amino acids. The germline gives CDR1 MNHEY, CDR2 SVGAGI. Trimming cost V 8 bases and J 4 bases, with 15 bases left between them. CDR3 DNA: TGTGCCAGCCAACAGACAGGGAGGTACGAGCAGTACTTC. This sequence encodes CASQQTGRYEQYF.

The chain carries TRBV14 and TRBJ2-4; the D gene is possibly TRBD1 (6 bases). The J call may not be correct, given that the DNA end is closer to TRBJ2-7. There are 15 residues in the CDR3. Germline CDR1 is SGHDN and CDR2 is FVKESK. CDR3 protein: CASSQAGATGYEQYF. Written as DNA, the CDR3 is TGTGCCAGCAGCCAAGCAGGTGCGACAGGTTACGAGCAGTACTTC.

The CDR3, as DNA: TGCGCCAGCAGCCAAGGCGGCTACAGCCAAAACATTCAGTACTTC. This translates into CASSQGGYSQNIQYF. The rearrangement uses TRBV4-3 and TRBJ2-4; D not resolved. The CDR3 consists of 15 residues. Germline lookup yields CDR1 LGHNA and CDR2 YSLEER. The germline V and J ends were trimmed by 1 base and 5 bases, with 12 bases remaining between them.

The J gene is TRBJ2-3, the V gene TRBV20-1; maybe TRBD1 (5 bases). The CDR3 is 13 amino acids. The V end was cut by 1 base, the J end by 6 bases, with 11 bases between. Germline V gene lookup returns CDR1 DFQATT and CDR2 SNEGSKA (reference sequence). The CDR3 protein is CSARAPDTDTQYF. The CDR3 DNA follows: TGCAGTGCTAGAGCCCCGGACACCGATACGCAGTATTTT.

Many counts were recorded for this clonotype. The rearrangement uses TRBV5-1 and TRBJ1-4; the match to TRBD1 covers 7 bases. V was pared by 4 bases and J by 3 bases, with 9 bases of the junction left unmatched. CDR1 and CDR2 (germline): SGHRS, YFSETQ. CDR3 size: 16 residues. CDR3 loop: CASSHYTTGPNEKLFF. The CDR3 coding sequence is TGCGCCAGCAGCCATTATACGACAGGGCCTAATGAAAAACTGTTTTTT. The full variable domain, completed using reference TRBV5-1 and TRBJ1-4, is KAGVTQTPRYLIKTRGQQVTLSCSPISGHRSVSWYQQTPGQGLQFLFEYFSETQRNKGNFPGRFSGRQFSNSRSEMNVSTLELGDSALYLCASSHYTTGPNEKLFFGSGTQLSVL.

For the CDR3, the DNA is TGTGCCAGCAGCCAAGATTACTCAAATGAAAAACTGTTTTTT. Translation: CASSQDYSNEKLFF. The chain is built from TRBV3-1 and TRBJ1-4; D gene unclear. The CDR3 extends over 14 amino acids. V was shortened by 0 bases and J by 5 bases, with 7 bases between the two germline ends. Germline V gene data show CDR1 as LGHDT and CDR2 as YNNKEL (reference sequence).

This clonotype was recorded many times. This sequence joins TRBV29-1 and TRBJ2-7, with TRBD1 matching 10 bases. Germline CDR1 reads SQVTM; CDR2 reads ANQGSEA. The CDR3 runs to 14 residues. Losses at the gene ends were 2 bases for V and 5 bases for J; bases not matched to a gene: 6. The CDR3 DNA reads TGCAGCGTTGAAACAAGGGACAGGGGCGACGAGCAGTACTTC. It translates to CSVETRDRGDEQYF.

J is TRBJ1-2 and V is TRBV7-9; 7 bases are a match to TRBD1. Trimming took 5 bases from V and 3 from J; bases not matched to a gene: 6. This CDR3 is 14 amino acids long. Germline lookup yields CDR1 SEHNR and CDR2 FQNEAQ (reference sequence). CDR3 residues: CASSQTGNDYGYTF. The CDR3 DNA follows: TGTGCCAGCAGCCAGACAGGGAATGACTATGGCTACACCTTC.

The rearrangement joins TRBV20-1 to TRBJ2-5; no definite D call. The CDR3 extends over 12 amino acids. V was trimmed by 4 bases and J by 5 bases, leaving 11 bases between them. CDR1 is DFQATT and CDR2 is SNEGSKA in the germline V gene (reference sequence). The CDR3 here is CSANLISETQYF. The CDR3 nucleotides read TGCAGTGCTAATTTGATTTCGGAGACCCAGTACTTC.

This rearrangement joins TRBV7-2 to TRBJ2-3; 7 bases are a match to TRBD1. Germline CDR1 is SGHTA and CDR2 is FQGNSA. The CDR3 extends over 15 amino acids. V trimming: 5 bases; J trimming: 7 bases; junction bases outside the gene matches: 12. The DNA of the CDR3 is TGTGCCAGCAGCCAAACCTCCGGGGACAGCTATACGCAGTATTTT. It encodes CASSQTSGDSYTQYF.

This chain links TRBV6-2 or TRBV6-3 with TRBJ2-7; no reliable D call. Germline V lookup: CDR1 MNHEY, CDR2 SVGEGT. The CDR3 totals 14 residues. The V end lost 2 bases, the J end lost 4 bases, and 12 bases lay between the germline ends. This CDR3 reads CASSYLRAEYEQYF. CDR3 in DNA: TGTGCCAGCAGTTACCTAAGGGCTGAGTACGAGCAGTACTTC.

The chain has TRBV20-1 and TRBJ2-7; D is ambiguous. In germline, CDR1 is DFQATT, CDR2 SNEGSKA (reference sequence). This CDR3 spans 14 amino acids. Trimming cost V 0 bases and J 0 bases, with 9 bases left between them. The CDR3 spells CSARDLISSYEQYF. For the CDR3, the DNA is TGCAGTGCTAGAGATCTAATAAGCTCCTACGAGCAGTACTTC.

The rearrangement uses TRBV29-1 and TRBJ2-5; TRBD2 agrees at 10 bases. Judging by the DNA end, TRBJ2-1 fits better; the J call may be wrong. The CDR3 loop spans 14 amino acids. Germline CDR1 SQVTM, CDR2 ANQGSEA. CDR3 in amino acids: CSAATLAGQETQFF. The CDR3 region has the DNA TGCAGCGCCGCCACACTAGCGGGGCAAGAGACCCAGTTCTTC.

In DNA, the CDR3 is TGTGCCAGCGGCAAGGGAGCCACAGATACGCAGTATTTT. This encodes CASGKGATDTQYF. The gene calls are TRBV7-3 and TRBJ2-3; D is possibly TRBD2 (5 bases). The CDR3 is 13 residues long. V lost 8 bases to trimming and J lost 2 bases, with 11 bases between them. Germline CDR1 reads SGHTA; CDR2 reads FQGTGA.

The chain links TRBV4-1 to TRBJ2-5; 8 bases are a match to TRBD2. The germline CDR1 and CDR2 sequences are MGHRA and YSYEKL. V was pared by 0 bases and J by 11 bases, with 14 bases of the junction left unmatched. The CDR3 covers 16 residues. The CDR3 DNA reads TGCGCCAGCAGCCAAGAACCGGGAGGGGTTGGGTATGAGCAGTACTTC. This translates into CASSQEPGGVGYEQYF.

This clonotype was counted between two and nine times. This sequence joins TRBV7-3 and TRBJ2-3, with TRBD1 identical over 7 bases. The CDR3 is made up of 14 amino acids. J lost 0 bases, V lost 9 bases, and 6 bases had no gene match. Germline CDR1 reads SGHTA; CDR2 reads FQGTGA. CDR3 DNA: TGTGCCAGTTCGAGGACAGGAAGCACAGATACGCAGTATTTT. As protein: CASSRTGSTDTQYF.

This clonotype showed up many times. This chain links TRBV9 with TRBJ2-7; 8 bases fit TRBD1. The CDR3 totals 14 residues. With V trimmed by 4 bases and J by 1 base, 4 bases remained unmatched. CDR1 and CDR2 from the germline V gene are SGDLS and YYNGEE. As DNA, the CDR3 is TGTGCCAGCAGCCTCCGGGACAGGTCCTACGAGCAGTACTTC. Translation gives CASSLRDRSYEQYF.

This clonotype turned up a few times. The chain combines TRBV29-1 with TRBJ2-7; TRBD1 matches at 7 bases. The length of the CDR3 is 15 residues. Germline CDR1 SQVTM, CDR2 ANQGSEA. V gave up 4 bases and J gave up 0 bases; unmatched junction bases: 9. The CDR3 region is CSVAEGGRLSYEQYF. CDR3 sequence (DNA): TGCAGCGTTGCTGAAGGGGGCCGCCTCTCCTACGAGCAGTACTTC.

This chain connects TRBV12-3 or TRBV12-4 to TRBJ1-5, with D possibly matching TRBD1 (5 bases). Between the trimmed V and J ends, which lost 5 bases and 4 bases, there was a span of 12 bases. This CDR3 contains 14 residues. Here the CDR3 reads CASSPGLRNQPQHF. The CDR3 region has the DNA TGTGCCAGCAGTCCGGGACTGCGGAATCAGCCCCAGCATTTT.

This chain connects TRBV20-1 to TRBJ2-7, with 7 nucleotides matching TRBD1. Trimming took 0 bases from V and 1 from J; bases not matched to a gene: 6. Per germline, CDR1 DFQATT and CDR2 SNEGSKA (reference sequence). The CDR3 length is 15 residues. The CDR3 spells CSARDRGRLSYEQYF. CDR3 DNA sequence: TGCAGTGCTAGAGATAGGGGGCGGCTTTCCTACGAGCAGTACTTC.

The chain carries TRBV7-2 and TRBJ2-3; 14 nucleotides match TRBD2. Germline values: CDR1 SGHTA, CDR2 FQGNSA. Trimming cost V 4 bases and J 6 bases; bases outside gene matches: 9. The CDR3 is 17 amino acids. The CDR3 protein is CASSSSSGLAGADTQYF. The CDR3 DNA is TGTGCCAGCAGCTCGTCCTCGGGACTAGCGGGAGCTGATACGCAGTATTTT.

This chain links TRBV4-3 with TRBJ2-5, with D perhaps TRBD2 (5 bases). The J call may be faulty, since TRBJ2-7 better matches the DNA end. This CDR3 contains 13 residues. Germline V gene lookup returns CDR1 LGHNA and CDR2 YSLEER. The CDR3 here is CASRSGSTHEQYF. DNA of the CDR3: TGCGCCAGCAGGAGTGGGAGTACCCACGAGCAGTACTTC.

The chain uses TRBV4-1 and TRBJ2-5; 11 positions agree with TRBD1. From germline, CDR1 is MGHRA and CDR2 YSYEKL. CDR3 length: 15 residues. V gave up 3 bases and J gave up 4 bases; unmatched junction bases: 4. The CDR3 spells CASSQRGQGAETQYF. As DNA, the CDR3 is TGCGCCAGCAGCCAGCGAGGACAGGGGGCAGAGACCCAGTACTTC.

The CDR3 DNA follows: TGTGCCAGCAGTCTAGGGGCTCTAGCGGCATATGAGCAGTTCTTC. It is translated as CASSLGALAAYEQFF. The J gene is TRBJ2-1, the V gene TRBV6-2 or TRBV6-3; 7 bases map to TRBD2. Germline-derived CDR1 and CDR2 are MNHEY and SVGEGT. CDR3 length equals 15 residues. After removal of 5 bases from V and 8 bases from J, the junction contained 12 bases not matched to a gene.

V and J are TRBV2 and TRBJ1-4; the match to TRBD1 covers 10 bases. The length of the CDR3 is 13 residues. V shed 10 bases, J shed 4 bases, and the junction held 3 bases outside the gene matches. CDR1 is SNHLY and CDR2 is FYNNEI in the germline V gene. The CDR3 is CATGQGVNEKLFF. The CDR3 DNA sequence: TGTGCCACCGGACAGGGGGTTAATGAAAAACTGTTTTTT.